This paragraph covers one T cell receptor beta chain sequence. Its antigen is not identified. One end of the junction varies from germline; a read error may be responsible. The CDR3 has 16 amino acids. CDR1 and CDR2 (germline): MGHRA, YSYEKL. CD8+ and CD4+ blood T cells underwent TCR beta sequencing. Negative isolation was used for CD8+ and CD4+ T cells and FACS enrichment for TEMRA cells. This sample was included in a study of CD8 T cells in Susac syndrome. With random hexamers, roughly 0.45 to 1 ug RNA was reverse transcribed. Amplification of TCR beta CDR3 spanned 54 Vbeta and 13 Jbeta via immunoSEQ multiplex PCR. TCRdb independently ran MiXCR on the immunoSEQ multiplex PCR reads; one entry per CDR3 protein. The sample has approximately 110,000 distinct CDR3 sequences, 80% to 95% seen once; the top ten hold roughly 0.31%. Study outcomes and limitations: In its TCR sequencing and HLA analysis, the study acknowledged that the number of individuals was relatively small.

V usage is TRBV4-1 and J usage is TRBJ2-7; unclear D gene. This TCR was sampled from a human donor with multiple sclerosis. What was sequenced was CD8+ T cells from PBMCs. CDR3 bases: TGCGCCAGCGGCCACCGGACGACGGATTCAATCTACGAGCAGTACTTC. Translated: CASGHRTTDSIYEQYF.